The sequence of this TCR beta chain was determined in a study of blood T cell repertoires in COVID-19. Participant ages covered roughly 18 to 89 years across about 22 US areas. This table comes from immunoSEQ multiplex PCR, and its TCRdb copy is limited to in-frame clones, with some not included. The repertoire consists of about 190,000 clones, with around 87% occurring once and the leading ten covering 20% to 25%. V was pared by 3 bases and J by 7 bases, with 12 bases between. The length of the CDR3 is 13 residues. Germline V gives CDR1 SGHAT, CDR2 FQNNGV. The chain links TRBV11-2 to TRBJ1-2; TRBD1 is a possible D gene (5 bases). Sequencing was carried out using PBMCs or T cells enriched from blood (not recorded which). This receptor was taken from a woman aged 35 to 49 in a cohort exposed to, infected with or recovered from COVID-19 (not recorded which). This CDR3 reads CASSFLQGSGYTF. DNA of the CDR3: TGTGCCAGCAGCTTTCTCCAGGGAAGTGGCTACACCTTC.